The TCR beta chain described here comes from a study of blood T cell repertoires in COVID-19. Study details: T cells, B-cell-depleted T cells, or PBMCs provided the cDNA or gDNA that served as material.

Per the authors' pipeline: Estimates of nucleated cell counts were drawn from the amplification of reference gene primers. Produced via immunoSEQ multiplex PCR; TCRdb's table is partial and in-frame only. The V and J calls and clone size were taken over from that table, and D and trimming were inferred from the DNA. The table shows around 68,000 clones, with more than 65% occurring only once. The V end lost 3 bases, the J end lost 7 bases, and 19 bases lay between the germline ends. This CDR3 spans 17 amino acids. CDR1 is MDHEN and CDR2 is SYDVKM in the germline V gene. This clonotype was obtained from a woman aged 45-65 years with acute or convalescent COVID-19. The sequencing sample was made of peripheral blood. This chain links TRBV28 with TRBJ1-6; perhaps TRBD1 as D (6 bases). The CDR3 nucleotides are TGTGCCAGCAGTTTCACTTACACCGGGACACAGAATTCACCCCTCCACTTT. This codes for CASSFTYTGTQNSPLHF.